A single sample gave rise to the 4 T cell receptor beta chains below, sequenced in a study of OX40 agonist ivuxolimab in advanced cancers. TCRdb's table, derived via immunoSEQ multiplex PCR, lists solely in-frame clones and lacks some. This table has 51,000 or so clones, 79% appearing once. The sample here was CD4+ or CD8+ T cells sorted from blood, taken in a trial of the OX40 agonist ivuxolimab. These receptors all stem from an adult with an advanced solid tumor such as melanoma, head and neck, liver or kidney cancer.

The J gene is TRBJ2-5, the V gene TRBV7-3; 8 nucleotides match TRBD2. From germline, CDR1 is SGHTA and CDR2 FQGTGA. CDR3 size: 13 residues. V gave up 5 bases and J gave up 5 bases; unmatched junction bases: 4. CDR3 coding DNA: TGTGCCAGCAGCCCAGGGACTAGTGAGACCCAGTACTTC. Translated: CASSPGTSETQYF. The whole variable domain, remainder taken from reference TRBV7-3 and TRBJ2-5, is GAGVSQTPSNKVTEKGKYVELRCDPISGHTALYWYRQSLGQGPEFLIYFQGTGAADDSGLPNDRFFAVRPEGSVSTLKIQRTERGDSAVYLCASSPGTSETQYFGPGTRLLVL.

The chain combines TRBV29-1 with TRBJ2-5; 8 nucleotides align to TRBD2. Per the germline V gene, CDR1 is SQVTM and CDR2 is ANQGSEA. The CDR3 totals 14 residues. The trim removed 1 base at V and 5 bases at J, leaving 6 bases unmatched. In DNA, the CDR3 is TGCAGCGTTGAAGGGCTAGCGGGTCTGGAGACCCAGTACTTC. Translation: CSVEGLAGLETQYF.

This clone has only one observation. The rearrangement links TRBV15 to TRBJ2-6, with D maybe TRBD1 (6 bases). This CDR3 comprises 18 residues. Trimming removed 0 bases from V and 2 bases from J, with 14 bases in between. Germline assignment: CDR1 LNHNV and CDR2 YYDKDF (reference sequence). The chain's CDR3 is CATSRDLRAGAGANVLTF. The CDR3 DNA follows: TGTGCCACCAGCAGAGATTTGAGGGCAGGGGCTGGGGCCAACGTCCTGACTTTC.

The CDR3 loop reads CASSVVGTETGELFF. Here the CDR3 DNA reads TGTGCCAGCAGCGTAGTCGGGACCGAGACCGGGGAGCTGTTTTTT. The chain is built from TRBV9 and TRBJ2-2; D possibly uses TRBD1 or TRBD2 (5 bases each). CDR1 and CDR2 (germline): SGDLS, YYNGEE. The V end lost 0 bases, the J end lost 5 bases, and 11 bases lay between the germline ends. CDR3 length: 15 amino acids. Variable domain in full (rest from reference TRBV9 and TRBJ2-2): DSGVTQTPKHLITATGQRVTLRCSPRSGDLSVYWYQQSLDQGLQFLIQYYNGEERAKGNILERFSAQQFPDLHSELNLSSLELGDSALYFCASSVVGTETGELFFGEGSRLTVL.